The T cell receptor beta chain under discussion was sequenced for a study of chemoradiotherapy in HPV16-positive cancers. For the study at large: Candidate HPV-specific clones and shared TCR motifs came from two HPV16-positive patients.

A remark on this clone: Its antigen is currently unknown.

Some clones are missing from TCRdb's copy, which holds only in-frame ones; the method was immunoSEQ multiplex PCR. This repertoire shows approximately 50,000 clones, 90% found once; its top ten account for roughly 3.5%. Repertoires were sampled repeatedly during chemoradiotherapy. Study outcomes and limitations: Candidate HPV-specific clones and E7-related TCR motifs grew in tumor during treatment. In HPV16-positive patients, HPV-responsive T-cell expansion tracked better recurrence-free survival.

Trimming pared 10 bases from V and 0 bases from J, leaving 12 bases between. CDR1 is SEHNR, CDR2 FQNEAQ, per germline (reference sequence). The CDR3 contains 13 residues. The sample in question was blood, obtained from a patient who underwent chemoradiotherapy. This TCR was recovered from a human donor with HPV-associated anogenital cancer. The chain couples TRBV7-9 to TRBJ1-1; perhaps TRBD1 as D (6 bases). CDR3 in amino acids: CAIYEGVNTEAFF. The CDR3, as DNA: TGTGCCATATATGAGGGGGTGAACACTGAAGCTTTCTTT.